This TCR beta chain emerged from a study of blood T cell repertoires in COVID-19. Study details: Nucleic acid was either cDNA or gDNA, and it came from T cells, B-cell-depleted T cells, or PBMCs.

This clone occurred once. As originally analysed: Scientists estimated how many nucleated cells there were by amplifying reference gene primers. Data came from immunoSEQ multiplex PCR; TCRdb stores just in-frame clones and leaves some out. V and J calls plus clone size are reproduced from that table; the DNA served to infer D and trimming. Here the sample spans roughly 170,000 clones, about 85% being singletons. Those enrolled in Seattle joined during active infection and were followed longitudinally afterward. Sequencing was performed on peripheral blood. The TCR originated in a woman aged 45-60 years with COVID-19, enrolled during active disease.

The CDR3 spells CASSFGLPRSEKLFF. The CDR3, as DNA: TGTGCCAGCAGCTTTGGTCTTCCGAGGAGTGAAAAACTGTTTTTT. J is TRBJ1-4 and V is TRBV5-6, with unresolved D. Germline V gene lookup returns CDR1 SGHDT and CDR2 YYEEEE. CDR3 length equals 15 residues. The V end was cut by 2 bases, the J end by 7 bases, with 15 bases between.